What follows describes a single T cell receptor beta chain. Profiling relied on immunoSEQ multiplex PCR, and the TCRdb table lists in-frame clones only, not all of them. The sample lists around 50,000 clones, roughly 94% seen once, with 5.5% to 7.5% in the top ten. The data stem from a study of T cell changes during pregnancy in multiple sclerosis. The CDR3 has 16 residues. The ends lost 3 bases at V and 2 bases at J; junction bases unmatched: 8. Germline assignment: CDR1 SGHVS and CDR2 FNYEAQ. Sequenced material: CD8+ T cells from peripheral blood mononuclear cells, taken in the first trimester of pregnancy. V usage is TRBV7-6 and J usage is TRBJ2-3, with TRBD2 matching over 7 bases. This TCR derives from a female donor with multiple sclerosis, enrolled in a pregnancy study. For the CDR3, the DNA is TGTGCCAGCAGCTTGACCGCAGCGGGATACACAGATACGCAGTATTTT. Its translation: CASSLTAAGYTDTQYF.